A single sample gave rise to the 5 T cell receptor beta chains below, sequenced in a study of cytomegalovirus exposure and HLA in healthy donors. The PCR contained 60 Vbeta and 13 Jbeta primers. Sequencing used immunoSEQ multiplex PCR; TCRdb keeps in-frame clones, though not all of them. The sample records roughly 140,000 clones, approximately 68% being singletons. Sequences were obtained from PBMCs. All receptors come from a man aged 55 to 69 in good health and CMV-seronegative.

V gene TRBV7-2 combines with J gene TRBJ2-2; D gene unclear. Germline values: CDR1 SGHTA, CDR2 FQGNSA. The CDR3 totals 16 residues. The germline V and J ends were trimmed by 2 bases and 1 base, with 11 bases remaining between them. The CDR3 here is CASSLWSPQNTGELFF. CDR3 bases: TGTGCCAGCAGCTTATGGAGCCCGCAGAACACCGGGGAGCTGTTTTTT.

This sequence joins TRBV7-8 and TRBJ2-7; 7 bases fit TRBD1. The CDR3 consists of 14 residues. Unmatched junction bases numbered 4, after V lost 5 bases and J lost 0 bases. Germline lookup yields CDR1 SGHVS and CDR2 FQNEAQ. CDR3 region: CASSLDRASYEQYF. In DNA form, the CDR3 reads TGTGCCAGCAGCCTCGACAGGGCCTCCTACGAGCAGTACTTC.

The gene calls are TRBV7-8 and TRBJ2-1; 10 bases are a match to TRBD1. Per the germline V gene, CDR1 is SGHVS and CDR2 is FQNEAQ. This CDR3 comprises 14 residues. The trim removed 1 base at V and 7 bases at J, leaving 1 base unmatched. The CDR3 DNA reads TGTGCCAGCAGCTTAGGGGACAGGGGTAATGAGCAGTTCTTC. It is translated as CASSLGDRGNEQFF.

The chain joins TRBV28 to TRBJ1-2; 7 bases agree with TRBD1. With V trimmed by 4 bases and J by 4 bases, 12 bases remained unmatched. CDR3 size: 16 residues. Germline CDR1 and CDR2: MDHEN and SYDVKM. CDR3 amino acids: CASSYGQALGGYGYTF. The CDR3 coding sequence is TGTGCCAGCAGTTATGGACAGGCCCTCGGTGGCTATGGCTACACCTTC.

J is TRBJ1-1 and V is TRBV6-5; D is undetermined. V lost 11 bases, J lost 6 bases, and 13 bases lay in between. The CDR3 has 11 residues. Germline V lookup: CDR1 MNHEY, CDR2 SVGAGI. CDR3 amino acids: CAAGRVAEAFF. CDR3 DNA sequence: TGTGCCGCGGGGAGGGTGGCTGAAGCTTTCTTT.